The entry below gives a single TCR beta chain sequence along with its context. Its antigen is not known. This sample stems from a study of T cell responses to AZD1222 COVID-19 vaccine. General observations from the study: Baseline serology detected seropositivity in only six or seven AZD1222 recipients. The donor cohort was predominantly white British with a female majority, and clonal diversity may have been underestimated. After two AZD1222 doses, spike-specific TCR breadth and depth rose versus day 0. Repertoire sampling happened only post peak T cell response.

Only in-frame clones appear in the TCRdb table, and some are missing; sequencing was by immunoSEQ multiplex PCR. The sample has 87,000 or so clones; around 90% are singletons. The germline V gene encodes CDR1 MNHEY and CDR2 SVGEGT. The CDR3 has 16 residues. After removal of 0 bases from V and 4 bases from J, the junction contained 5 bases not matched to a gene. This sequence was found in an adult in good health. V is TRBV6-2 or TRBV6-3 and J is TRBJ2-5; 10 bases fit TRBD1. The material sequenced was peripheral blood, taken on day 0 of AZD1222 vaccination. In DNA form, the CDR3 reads TGTGCCAGCAGTTACTCCACGACAGGGGGCTCAGAGACCCAGTACTTC. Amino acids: CASSYSTTGGSETQYF.